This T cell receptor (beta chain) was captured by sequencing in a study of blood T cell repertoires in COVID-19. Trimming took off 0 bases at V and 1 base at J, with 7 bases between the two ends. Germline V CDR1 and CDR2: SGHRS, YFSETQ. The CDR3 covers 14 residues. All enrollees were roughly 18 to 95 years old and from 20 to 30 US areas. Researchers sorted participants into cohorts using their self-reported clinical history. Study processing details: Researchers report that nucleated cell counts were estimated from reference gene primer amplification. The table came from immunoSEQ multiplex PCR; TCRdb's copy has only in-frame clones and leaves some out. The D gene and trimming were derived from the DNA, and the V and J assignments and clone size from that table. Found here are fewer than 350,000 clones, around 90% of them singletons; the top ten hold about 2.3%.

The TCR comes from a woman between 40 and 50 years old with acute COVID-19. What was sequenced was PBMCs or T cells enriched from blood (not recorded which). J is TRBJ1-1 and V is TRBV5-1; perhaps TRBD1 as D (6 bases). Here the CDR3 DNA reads TGCGCCAGCAGCTTGGGAGGGGGGAACACTGAAGCTTTCTTT. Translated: CASSLGGGNTEAFF.